Listed below are T cell receptor beta chains from one sample, sequenced in a study of cytomegalovirus exposure and HLA in healthy donors. Repertoires were generated with immunoSEQ multiplex PCR, while TCRdb's copy carries only in-frame clones and drops some. The sample contains around 54,000 clones, roughly 85% of which appear only once. Sample: PBMCs. The receptors come from a woman aged 18-30 years in good health and CMV-seronegative. Both conserved end residues are part of each CDR3.

J gene	V gene	CDR3 protein
TRBJ1-1	TRBV6-1	CASSDGPRGQTGNTEAFF
TRBJ1-2	TRBV9	CASSVGVANYGYTF
TRBJ2-3	TRBV6-1	CASRNSLSTDTQYF
TRBJ2-7	TRBV7-9	CASSLASFYDIRLAGEQYF
TRBJ2-5	TRBV11-2	CASSFGQGGQETQYF
TRBJ1-1	TRBV30	CAWDPGHQNTEAFF
TRBJ2-5	TRBV6-5	CASSALRPTHGTQYF
TRBJ2-7	TRBV7-3	CASSFGTSAEQYF
TRBJ2-1	TRBV30	CAWSAGTGQFF
TRBJ2-1	TRBV9	CASSVLGYLPNEQFF
TRBJ2-3	TRBV28	CASSEWEDSSDTQYF
TRBJ1-6	TRBV28	CASSSQGHSSSYNSPLHF
TRBJ2-6	TRBV28	CASSTDRGRWANGLTF
TRBJ1-3	TRBV5-8	CASSHVADTIYF
TRBJ2-1	TRBV25-1	CASSLRTSGRAGEQFF
TRBJ2-3	TRBV6-1	CASSEDRGPDTQYF
TRBJ2-5	TRBV15	CATSGGGERETQYF
TRBJ2-2	TRBV5-1	CASSLGLAETTNTGELFF
TRBJ1-2	TRBV28	CASSPTGFPLYGYTF
TRBJ1-1	TRBV28	CASRSGGWMNTEAFF
TRBJ2-5	TRBV4-1	CASSHGTSGRPGAQYF
TRBJ1-1	TRBV6-5	CASSHTGETTEAFF
TRBJ1-1	TRBV6-5	CASQATGTTEAFF
TRBJ1-2	TRBV5-3	CARSQKGYTF
TRBJ1-1	TRBV5-8	CASSAADRNTEAFF
TRBJ1-1	TRBV2	CASRTLNTEAFF
TRBJ2-7	TRBV19	CASSIVAGSEQYF
TRBJ2-1	TRBV10-3	CATGGGTGAYNEQFF
TRBJ2-3	TRBV5-4	CASSQLSSLTDTQYF
TRBJ2-3	TRBV5-5	CASSNGQLTDTQYF
TRBJ2-2	TRBV28	CAQQGNNGELFF
TRBJ2-5	TRBV9	CASSVVAGSQETQYF
TRBJ1-1	TRBV2	CASRTSGGMNTEAFF
TRBJ1-4	TRBV7-2	CASSPPGEKLFF
TRBJ2-7	TRBV7-2	CASSRTGTSYEQYF
TRBJ1-2	TRBV19	CASSAEPYRGREYGYTF
TRBJ2-1	TRBV14	CASSQEAAGQSPRGSYNEQFF
TRBJ2-6	TRBV6-4	CASSGTDSSGANGLTF
TRBJ2-5	TRBV9	CASSVGWTSGRETQYF
TRBJ2-1	TRBV28	CASSPGLADYNEQFF
TRBJ1-1	TRBV5-5	CASTLYTSTGEAFF
TRBJ2-7	TRBV6-5	CASSYPRTGGGYEQYF
TRBJ2-3	TRBV25-1	CASTGLAGAGTDTQYF
TRBJ1-5	TRBV5-5	CASSFSPKQPQHF
TRBJ1-1	TRBV18	CASSRDRNTEAFF
TRBJ2-2	TRBV7-9	CASSFPVRTGRGGELFF
TRBJ2-5	TRBV10-2	CASSQRLAGEGETQYF